This paragraph covers one T cell receptor (beta chain) sequence. Its antigen remains unknown. The sample is drawn from a study of radiotherapy plus CTLA-4 blockade in lung cancer. Study-wide context: Objective response was observed in around a sixth of patients, and disease control in 31%.

Assay used: immunoSEQ multiplex PCR; TCRdb lists only in-frame clones, some missing. Counted here are over 60,000 clones, approximately 86% occurring once; the ten biggest clones make up 0.85% to 0.9%. Findings of the study overall: Reports identified early blood T cell clone dynamics, with interferon-beta, as the best response predictor.

This CDR3 region has 13 residues. Deletions cut 4 bases from V and 2 bases from J, with 12 bases between. CDR1 and CDR2 (germline): GTSNPN, SVGIG (reference sequence). The V and J genes are TRBV30 and TRBJ2-7; a weak D match, TRBD1 (5 bases). The specimen comprised peripheral blood, sampled from a patient treated with radiotherapy plus ipilimumab. This receptor was obtained from a human donor with non-small cell lung cancer who had stable disease on radiotherapy plus ipilimumab. CDR3 region: CAWNMGPTYEQYF. The CDR3, as DNA: TGTGCCTGGAATATGGGGCCGACCTACGAGCAGTACTTC.